This TCR beta chain was documented in a study of shared T cell receptors in the human thymus. Germline V gives CDR1 SGHNT, CDR2 YENEEA. V lost 3 bases, J lost 6 bases, and 6 bases lay in between. The CDR3 consists of 12 residues. The data were produced by immunoSEQ multiplex PCR, yet TCRdb's version contains in-frame clones alone and is incomplete. The repertoire holds about 400,000 clones, with approximately 95% as singletons. The chain recombines TRBV11-3 with TRBJ1-5; D is unclear. The sequence derives from a human donor. Sequenced input: thymocytes. DNA for the CDR3: TGTGCCAGCAGCTTTTCTATTCAGCCCCAGCATTTT. Translation gives CASSFSIQPQHF.